The clone carrying this T cell receptor beta chain was seen a few times. Profiled with immunoSEQ multiplex PCR; TCRdb holds only in-frame clones, not every one. The sample has about 260,000 clones; 83% are singletons. The data were obtained in a study of blood T cell repertoires in COVID-19. Study at large: COVID-19 samples from acute and convalescent phases originated in the United States, Italy and Spain. T cells, B-cell-depleted T cells, or PBMCs provided the cDNA or gDNA that served as material.

The CDR3 has 13 residues. The ends were cut back, 2 bases at V and 11 bases at J, with 15 bases in the middle. The germline CDR1 and CDR2 sequences are LGHNA and YNFKEQ. The sequence came from a woman in her forties or fifties who had recovered from COVID-19. The chain links TRBV4-2 to TRBJ1-1, with unresolved D. Material: peripheral blood. CDR3 in DNA: TGTGCCAGCAGCCAACCGTTTGACGCGGGTGCTTTCTTT. Translated: CASSQPFDAGAFF.